This is a list of T cell receptor beta chains from one sample in a study of OX40 agonist ivuxolimab in advanced cancers. Profiling relied on immunoSEQ multiplex PCR, and the TCRdb table lists in-frame clones only, not all of them. This sample has about 100,000 clones, with approximately 89% found just once. The material sequenced was CD4+ or CD8+ T cells sorted from blood, taken in a trial of the OX40 agonist ivuxolimab. The receptor set was obtained from an adult with an advanced solid tumor such as melanoma, head and neck, liver or kidney cancer. Each CDR3 is given with its conserved first and last residue. A D gene is named only where the DNA matches it firmly. Rows may omit the clone size; those that give it use once, few, many or a size class.

TRBD2 TRBJ2-7 TRBV9 . TGTGCCAGCAGCGTAGGTGCTAGCGGATACGAGCAGTACTTC CASSVGASGYEQYF
. TRBJ2-2 TRBV2 . TGTGCCAGCAGTGTGTATACCGGGGAGCTGTTTTTT CASSVYTGELFF
. TRBJ2-2 TRBV30 . TGTGCCTGGTCTCAGGGGCCCGCGAACACCGGGGAGCTGTTTTTT CAWSQGPANTGELFF
. TRBJ2-3 TRBV5-1 once TGCGCCAGCAGCTTGGACTTCGGGATAGGTACGCAGTATTTT CASSLDFGIGTQYF
. TRBJ2-1 TRBV27 . TGTGCCAGCAGTCCCCTCGGGCAGGAATACAATGAGCAGTTCTTC CASSPLGQEYNEQFF
. TRBJ1-2 TRBV5-1 . TGCGCCAGCAGCTTGGACAGTGTCGACTATGGCTACACCTTC CASSLDSVDYGYTF
TRBD2 TRBJ2-2 TRBV19 . TGTGCCAGTAGTAATGGACTAGGGACCGGGGAGCTGTTTTTT CASSNGLGTGELFF
TRBD1 TRBJ2-1 TRBV5-1 . TGCGCCAGCAGTCAGCCGGGACAGGCCTCCAACTCCTACAATGAGCAGTTCTTC CASSQPGQASNSYNEQFF
TRBD2 TRBJ2-1 TRBV7-9 . TGTGCCAGCAGCTTGGTAGCGGGAGAAGAGCAGTTCTTC CASSLVAGEEQFF
. TRBJ2-7 TRBV20-1 . TGCAGTGCTGTACTGCGCTACGAGCAGTACTTC CSAVLRYEQYF
. TRBJ2-2 TRBV5-1 . TGCGCCAGCAGCTTAAATCAGGGGTCGGCCGGGGAGCTGTTTTTT CASSLNQGSAGELFF
. TRBJ2-1 TRBV9 . TGTGCCAGCAGCGCACGACAGGCAACTTACAATGAGCAGTTCTTC CASSARQATYNEQFF
. TRBJ2-7 TRBV7-9 . TGTGCCAGCAGCTTGGGCCGAGGAGAGCAGTACTTC CASSLGRGEQYF
TRBD1 TRBJ1-2 TRBV6-1 . TGTGCCAATCCTCGGGACAGGGGCTACACCTTC CANPRDRGYTF
TRBD2 TRBJ2-7 TRBV6-1 . TGTGCCAGCAGTGAGGTAGCGGGAAGTGGTGAGCAGTACTTC CASSEVAGSGEQYF
. TRBJ1-1 TRBV2 . TGTGCCAGCAGTGAGATCGGGACTGAAGCTTTCTTT CASSEIGTEAFF
TRBD2 TRBJ2-1 TRBV7-7 . TGTGCCAGCAGCCGATGGACTAGCGGGAGCCCAACGCATGAGCAGTTCTTC CASSRWTSGSPTHEQFF
TRBD2 TRBJ2-5 TRBV2 . TGTGCCAGCAGTGACGCGCGGGGGGGTCAAGAGACCCAGTACTTC CASSDARGGQETQYF
TRBD2 TRBJ2-7 TRBV19 . TGTGCCAGCTTGACTAGCGGGGGGCGAACGTTATCCTACGAGCAGTACTTC CASLTSGGRTLSYEQYF
. TRBJ1-1 TRBV6-1 . TGTGCCAGCAGTGAAGCGCCAGTGAACACTGAAGCTTTCTTT CASSEAPVNTEAFF
. TRBJ1-5 TRBV2 . TGTGCCAGCAGGTTCTCGCCGGGCAATCAGCCCCAGCATTTT CASRFSPGNQPQHF
. TRBJ1-4 TRBV6-1 . TGTGCCAGCAGTGATAACCGTGACAGACTCCTCGATTTGAAACTGTTTTTT CASSDNRDRLLDLKLFF
. TRBJ2-3 TRBV9 once TGTGCCAGCAGCGTAGAAGGGGAAAGCACAGATACGCAGTATTTT CASSVEGESTDTQYF
TRBD1 TRBJ1-4 TRBV27 once TGTGCCAGCAGACGAGCAGGGGGACGGGGTGAAAAACTGTTTTTT CASRRAGGRGEKLFF
. TRBJ2-4 TRBV4-2 . TGTGCCAGCAGCCAAGTCCAGCCCGGGACACACTTAGCCAAAAACATTCAGTACTTC CASSQVQPGTHLAKNIQYF
. TRBJ1-1 TRBV6-4 few TGTGCCAGCAGTAGGACGTGGGACACTGAAGCTTTCTTT CASSRTWDTEAFF
. TRBJ1-1 TRBV19 . TGTGCCAGTAGTATCGCAGTGAACACTGAAGCTTTCTTT CASSIAVNTEAFF
TRBD1 TRBJ1-2 TRBV5-6 . TGTGCCAGCAGCTACCTAACTTCCAGGGGGCGCAGCTATGGCTACACCTTC CASSYLTSRGRSYGYTF
TRBD2 TRBJ2-1 TRBV7-2 . TGTGCCAGCAGCTTTGCTAGCGGGGGCCGGGTGTTCTTC CASSFASGGRVFF
. TRBJ2-7 TRBV2 . TGTGCCAGCAGTGAATTAGGGTTCGGCTACGAGCAGTACTTC CASSELGFGYEQYF
. TRBJ1-1 TRBV19 . TGTGCCAGTAGTATTACTCGGGGAGCGTCGGTTACTGAAGCTTTCTTT CASSITRGASVTEAFF
. TRBJ2-5 TRBV5-1 . TGCGCCAGCAGCTTGGAAAGGGGGAGGGGGCGCCGGGAGACCCAGTACTTC CASSLERGRGRRETQYF
TRBD1 TRBJ2-3 TRBV27 . TGTGCCAGCAGTTTGGGCAGGGGGACAGATACGCAGTATTTT CASSLGRGTDTQYF
. TRBJ1-3 TRBV10-1 . TGCGCCAGCAGTGGGGGAGCTGGAAACACCATATATTTT CASSGGAGNTIYF
TRBD1 TRBJ1-2 TRBV5-6 . TGTGCCAGCAGCGACGACAGGGACCGCGATGGCTACACCTTC CASSDDRDRDGYTF
. TRBJ2-7 TRBV29-1 . TGCAGCGTCGCCATCCTAGATTGGGGGTACGAGCAGTACTTC CSVAILDWGYEQYF
. TRBJ2-6 TRBV27 . TGTGCCAGCAGAACTTCTGGGGCCAACGTCCTGACTTTC CASRTSGANVLTF
TRBD2 TRBJ2-2 TRBV28 . TGTGCCAGCAGTTTTGGCGGGAGGGTGCGGGCCGGGGAGCTGTTTTTT CASSFGGRVRAGELFF
. TRBJ2-1 TRBV7-2 . TGTGCCAGCAGCTTCCCAACCGGGAGAGGTATTGTTGAGCAGTTCTTC CASSFPTGRGIVEQFF
. TRBJ1-5 TRBV19 . TGTGCCAGTAGTAACGGACGGAAGCCTGATCAGCCCCAGCATTTT CASSNGRKPDQPQHF
. TRBJ1-1 TRBV19 . TGTGCCAGTAGTATAGGGTTAGGCGGCCCCACTGAAGCTTTCTTT CASSIGLGGPTEAFF
TRBD2 TRBJ2-1 TRBV7-3 few TGTGCCAGCAGCTTAGGGCTAGCGGGAGGACTCAATGAGCAGTTCTTC CASSLGLAGGLNEQFF
TRBD1 TRBJ1-2 TRBV28 . TGTGCCAGCAGTTTAGGGGCACAGGGGGCCCATAACTATGGCTACACCTTC CASSLGAQGAHNYGYTF
TRBD2 TRBJ2-3 TRBV7-9 . TGTGCCAGCAGCTTGGCGGGAGGCACAGATACGCAGTATTTT CASSLAGGTDTQYF
TRBD2 TRBJ2-1 TRBV5-6 . TGTGCCAGCAGCTTTAAAACTAGCGGCTCCTACAATGAGCAGTTCTTC CASSFKTSGSYNEQFF
TRBD1 TRBJ2-7 TRBV7-9 . TGTGCCAGCAGCTCATACGGCCGGACAGGATTTGACGAGCAGTACTTC CASSSYGRTGFDEQYF
TRBD2 TRBJ2-1 TRBV5-1 . TGCGCCAGCAGCACCTCACTAGCGGGTGAGCAGTTCTTC CASSTSLAGEQFF
. TRBJ2-7 TRBV5-1 . TGCGCCAGCAGCGGAGAAGTGTGGGGGGCGTCGTCCTACGAGCAGTACTTC CASSGEVWGASSYEQYF
. TRBJ2-5 TRBV10-3 . TGTGCCATCAGTGACAGGGCCGAAGAGACCCAGTACTTC CAISDRAEETQYF